The 17 T cell receptor beta chains listed next were all sequenced from one sample in a study of CD8+ T cells in alopecia areata. Treatment denoted: oral pan-JAK inhibitor, 5-10 mg twice daily. The sequencing template was cDNA reverse transcribed from extracted RNA. Sequencing used immunoSEQ multiplex PCR; TCRdb keeps in-frame clones, though not all of them. The table includes roughly 200,000 clones, roughly 53% detected once. Sequenced here: CD8+ T cells sorted from blood, sampled at week 24, from a patient treated with tofacitinib. These receptors were collected from a human donor with alopecia areata.

This clone was observed a handful of times. The chain has TRBV7-9 and TRBJ2-1; 8 bases match TRBD1. Germline V gene sequence: CDR1 SEHNR, CDR2 FQNEAQ (reference sequence). The CDR3 length is 15 residues. The junction had 14 bases not matched to a gene; V was cut back by 5 bases and J by 11 bases. This chain's CDR3 is CASSLPRQGARQQFF. In DNA, the CDR3 is TGTGCCAGCAGCCTACCAAGGCAGGGGGCGCGTCAGCAGTTCTTC.

This chain joins TRBV4-3 and TRBJ1-2, with 9 bases aligning to TRBD1. The CDR3 extends over 16 amino acids. The junction had 7 bases not matched to a gene; V was cut back by 4 bases and J by 1 base. Germline assignment: CDR1 LGHNA and CDR2 YSLEER. This chain's CDR3 is CASSLTTGGSNYGYTF. The CDR3 nucleotides are TGCGCCAGCAGCCTAACTACAGGGGGCAGTAACTATGGCTACACCTTC.

This sequence joins TRBV4-3 and TRBJ2-3; 15 nucleotides agree with TRBD2. The V and J ends lost 5 bases and 4 bases, in that order; junction bases with no gene match: 7. Per the germline V gene, CDR1 is LGHNA and CDR2 is YSLEER. The CDR3 loop spans 17 amino acids. CDR3 region: CASSLGLAGGRADTQYF. The CDR3 nucleotides are TGCGCCAGCAGCTTGGGACTAGCGGGGGGCAGGGCAGATACGCAGTATTTT.

The chain's CDR3 is CASSQTTDTQYF. CDR3 sequence (DNA): TGTGCCAGCAGCCAAACCACAGATACGCAGTATTTT. The chain joins TRBV11-2 to TRBJ2-3, with D unresolved. The length of the CDR3 is 12 residues. Germline V gene sequence: CDR1 SGHAT, CDR2 FQNNGV. V was trimmed by 5 bases and J by 2 bases, leaving 5 bases between them.

This CDR3 reads CASSLGKSQQFF. The DNA for the CDR3 is TGTGCCAGCAGCTTAGGGAAAAGTCAGCAGTTCTTC. This chain links TRBV7-3 with TRBJ2-1; D remains unclear. This CDR3 spans 12 amino acids. Germline V gene data show CDR1 as SGHTA and CDR2 as FQGTGA. The V and J ends lost 2 bases and 11 bases respectively, with 10 bases between them.

This sequence joins TRBV5-6 and TRBJ2-1; 8 bases match TRBD1. The junction had 6 bases not matched to a gene; V was cut back by 2 bases and J by 5 bases. Germline V gene data show CDR1 as SGHDT and CDR2 as YYEEEE. The CDR3 has 15 amino acids. CDR3 bases: TGTGCCAGCAGCTTCGACAGGGGATTTAACAATGAGCAGTTCTTC. Amino acids: CASSFDRGFNNEQFF.

The chain uses TRBV4-2 and TRBJ1-5; D possibly corresponds to TRBD1 (5 bases). Germline V lookup: CDR1 LGHNA, CDR2 YNFKEQ. V lost 4 bases to trimming and J lost 5 bases, with 12 bases between them. The CDR3 contains 14 residues. Here the CDR3 reads CASSPTGGDQPQHF. The CDR3 region has the DNA TGTGCCAGCAGCCCCACGGGGGGGGATCAGCCCCAGCATTTT.

There are a few counts of this clone. The chain uses TRBV28 and TRBJ2-7; 7 bases align to TRBD2. J lost 1 base, V lost 2 bases, and 5 bases had no gene match. Germline CDR1 and CDR2: MDHEN and SYDVKM. The CDR3 has 15 residues. The CDR3 loop reads CASSLASGNSYEQYF. DNA of the CDR3: TGTGCCAGCAGTTTAGCTAGCGGAAATTCCTACGAGCAGTACTTC.

The V gene is TRBV30, the J gene TRBJ1-1; D not certain. The CDR3 has 12 amino acids. CDR1 is GTSNPN, CDR2 SVGIG, per germline (reference sequence). Trimming shortened V by 5 bases and J by 3 bases, and 10 bases separated the two germline ends. Written as DNA, the CDR3 is TGTGCCTGGTCTCAAGGAGACACTGAAGCTTTCTTT. Translated, it gives CAWSQGDTEAFF.

This chain joins TRBV27 and TRBJ2-4, with D uncertain. CDR1 and CDR2 from the germline V gene are MNHEY and SMNVEV (reference sequence). The CDR3 covers 16 residues. The V and J ends lost 2 bases and 0 bases respectively, with 11 bases between them. CDR3 region: CASSLTDAIAKNIQYF. The CDR3 DNA reads as TGTGCCAGCAGTTTAACCGATGCAATAGCCAAAAACATTCAGTACTTC.

This sequence joins TRBV14 and TRBJ1-6, with 8 bases lining up with TRBD1. The CDR3 contains 16 residues. Trimming at V came to 3 bases and at J to 8 bases, leaving 9 bases not matched to a gene. CDR1 is SGHDN, CDR2 FVKESK, per germline. As DNA, the CDR3 is TGTGCCAGCAGCCAGAACCAAGACAGGGGAGATTCACCCCTCCACTTT. It translates to CASSQNQDRGDSPLHF.

V usage is TRBV19 and J usage is TRBJ2-1, with 10 bases lining up with TRBD2. CDR1 is LNHDA, CDR2 SQIVND, per germline (reference sequence). V was clipped by 5 bases and J by 10 bases; unmatched bases: 8. CDR3 length equals 14 residues. The DNA for the CDR3 is TGTGCCAGTAGTCACGGACTAGCGGCCGTGGAGCAGTTCTTC. This gives the protein CASSHGLAAVEQFF.

The chain carries TRBV29-1 and TRBJ2-3; the match to TRBD2 covers 9 bases. CDR3 size: 15 residues. The germline V gene encodes CDR1 SQVTM and CDR2 ANQGSEA. The V and J ends lost 0 bases and 3 bases, in that order; junction bases with no gene match: 4. The CDR3, as DNA: TGCAGCGTTGAAGAGCGGGGGGGCTCGACAGATACGCAGTATTTT. Translating it yields CSVEERGGSTDTQYF.

This chain connects TRBV27 to TRBJ1-6; TRBD1 matches at 11 bases. Germline V gene lookup returns CDR1 MNHEY and CDR2 SMNVEV (reference sequence). V shed 2 bases and J 9 bases; nucleotides not matched to a gene: 0. The CDR3 spans 14 residues. CDR3 nucleotides: TGTGCCAGCAGTTTAGGGACAGGGGGTTCACCCCTCCACTTT. Its protein is CASSLGTGGSPLHF.

This clone has just a few counts. The rearrangement uses TRBV7-8 and TRBJ2-7; unclear D gene. Trimming took 3 bases from V and 0 from J, leaving 9 bases between them. This CDR3 is built from 14 residues. Germline CDR1 is SGHVS and CDR2 is FQNEAQ. DNA of the CDR3: TGTGCCAGCAGCTTCATGGGCAGCTCCTACGAGCAGTACTTC. Translation: CASSFMGSSYEQYF.

About this clone: An end of the junction differs from the germline gene, which may be a read error. The J gene is TRBJ1-2, the V gene TRBV13; D is unclear. Germline V gives CDR1 PRHDT, CDR2 FYEKMQ (reference sequence). The CDR3 has 8 residues. The CDR3 loop reads CASSSGNF. The CDR3 DNA is TGTGCCAGCAGCTCCGGGAACTTC.

This chain links TRBV5-6 with TRBJ2-7; 8 bases align to TRBD1. The J segment lost 6 bases and the V segment lost 4 bases, leaving 6 bases of the junction unmatched. Germline V CDR1 and CDR2: SGHDT, YYEEEE. This CDR3 comprises 13 residues. The DNA of the CDR3 is TGTGCCAGCAGCAGCCCGACAGGGGCCGAGCAGTACTTC. Amino acid sequence: CASSSPTGAEQYF.